A single sample is the source of the 28 T cell receptor beta chains below, sequenced in a study of response to subunit inactivated influenza vaccine. Each CDR3 protein is one row after TCRdb ran MiXCR on the RT-PCR reads. The sample lists some 550,000 distinct CDR3 sequences; less than 25% were seen once. The same data also went into a second study, on T cells expressing NK-cell markers. That report adds: TCR beta cDNA was generated via 5'RACE template switching incorporating UMIs.

The source material was CD4+ T cells sorted from PBMCs, sampled 12 days after vaccination. The receptors here all came from a man aged 50 to 59 who received an inactivated influenza vaccine.

This clonotype was seen more than once but under ten times. The chain has TRBV7-2 and TRBJ2-3; D perhaps matches TRBD2 (5 bases). Germline V CDR1 and CDR2: SGHTA, FQGNSA. The germline V and J ends were trimmed by 2 bases and 2 bases, with 11 bases remaining between them. CDR3 length: 15 amino acids. The DNA of the CDR3 is TGTGCCAGCAGCTTACGGTCTAGCATCACAGATACGCAGTATTTT. This sequence encodes CASSLRSSITDTQYF.

The rearrangement links TRBV6-2 or TRBV6-3 to TRBJ1-1, with D maybe TRBD1 (5 bases). This CDR3 contains 13 residues. Germline assignment: CDR1 MNHEY and CDR2 SVGEGT. V lost 6 bases and J lost 3, with 11 bases in between. CDR3 in amino acids: CASREQGYTEAFF. CDR3 nucleotides: TGTGCCAGCAGGGAGCAGGGTTACACTGAAGCTTTCTTT.

This clonotype has ten or more counts. The chain has TRBV12-3 or TRBV12-4 and TRBJ2-7, with D unresolved. The CDR3 is 16 residues long. Trimming stripped 8 bases from V and 2 bases from J, with 22 bases between. CDR3 protein: CASVPVGRVGTYEQYF. In DNA, the CDR3 is TGTGCCAGCGTCCCAGTGGGTCGGGTGGGGACCTACGAGCAGTACTTC.

This clonotype has more than one count but fewer than ten. The chain employs TRBV6-2 or TRBV6-3 and TRBJ1-2, with 8 bases matching TRBD1. The CDR3 length is 14 residues. J was trimmed by 4 bases and V by 6 bases; bases with no gene match: 7. Germline CDR1 reads MNHEY; CDR2 reads SVGEGT. CDR3 sequence reads: CASSLTGVGYGYTF. Here the CDR3 DNA reads TGTGCCAGCAGCCTGACAGGGGTCGGCTATGGCTACACCTTC.

This clonotype has just a few counts. This chain joins TRBV7-9 and TRBJ2-3, with TRBD2 matching 10 bases. Losses at the gene ends were 6 bases for V and 5 bases for J; bases not matched to a gene: 11. This CDR3 region has 16 residues. Germline V gene lookup returns CDR1 SEHNR and CDR2 FQNEAQ (reference sequence). CDR3 amino acids: CASSSILAGAGDTQYF. CDR3 nucleotides: TGTGCCAGCAGTTCGATCCTAGCGGGGGCCGGAGATACGCAGTATTTT.

The chain carries TRBV30 and TRBJ2-5; D is possibly TRBD1 or TRBD2 (7 bases each). V dropped 7 bases and J dropped 4 bases, with 19 bases sitting between them. The CDR3 has 14 residues. CDR1 and CDR2 (germline): GTSNPN, SVGIG (reference sequence). The CDR3 nucleotides read TGTGCCTTGGGGGGCAGGGGGGGCAGAGAGACCCAGTACTTC. Its protein is CALGGRGGRETQYF. Full variable domain (outside the CDR3, taken from reference TRBV30 and TRBJ2-5): SQTIHQWPATLVQPVGSPLSLECTVEGTSNPNLYWYRQAAGRGLQLLFYSVGIGQISSEVPQNLSASRPQDRQFILSSKKLLLSDSGFYLCALGGRGGRETQYFGPGTRLLVL.

A few counts support this clonotype. The rearrangement uses TRBV5-1 and TRBJ2-1, with 11 bases fitting TRBD1. V was pared by 0 bases and J by 4 bases, with 3 bases of the junction left unmatched. This CDR3 has 16 residues. Germline CDR1 reads SGHRS; CDR2 reads YFSETQ. The CDR3 loop reads CASSLVGTGGYNEQFF. The CDR3 DNA is TGCGCCAGCAGCTTGGTGGGGACAGGGGGGTACAATGAGCAGTTCTTC.

The chain carries TRBV11-2 and TRBJ2-5, with D tentatively TRBD1 (6 bases). Trimming removed 1 base from V and 9 bases from J, with 9 bases in between. Germline values: CDR1 SGHAT, CDR2 FQNNGV. The CDR3 sequence is 12 residues long. In DNA, the CDR3 is TGTGCCAGCAGCTTAGGGCGACAGGCCCAGTACTTC. Encoded protein: CASSLGRQAQYF.

The V call is TRBV7-2, the J call TRBJ2-1; the D gene is possibly TRBD2 (6 bases). Germline CDR1 is SGHTA and CDR2 is FQGNSA. CDR3 length: 14 residues. Trimming pared 5 bases from V and 4 bases from J, leaving 12 bases between. The CDR3 DNA reads TGTGCCAGCAGCAAAGTCGGGACTTACAATGAGCAGTTCTTC. Amino acid sequence: CASSKVGTYNEQFF. Together with reference TRBV7-2 and TRBJ2-1, the CDR3 gives the full variable domain: GAGVSQSPSNKVTEKGKDVELRCDPISGHTALYWYRQSLGQGLEFLIYFQGNSAPDKSGLPSDRFSAERTGGSVSTLTIQRTQQEDSAVYLCASSKVGTYNEQFFGPGTRLTVL.

This rearrangement joins TRBV30 to TRBJ2-3; D remains ambiguous. CDR3 length: 15 amino acids. Germline lookup yields CDR1 GTSNPN and CDR2 SVGIG (reference sequence). Trimming left V 3 bases short and J 1 base short, with 14 bases between. Here the CDR3 reads CAWRASPARTDTQYF. The CDR3, as DNA: TGTGCCTGGAGGGCTTCCCCTGCCCGCACAGATACGCAGTATTTT.

This clonotype was detected only a few times. V and J are TRBV28 and TRBJ2-2; 11 bases match TRBD2. The CDR3 covers 18 residues. The V gene end was trimmed by 3 bases and the J gene end by 2 bases; junction bases not matched to a gene: 8. Germline V gene data show CDR1 as MDHEN and CDR2 as SYDVKM. The CDR3 bases are TGTGCCAGCAGTTTCCTAGCCGGGACTAGCGGCAACACCGGGGAGCTGTTTTTT. Amino acids: CASSFLAGTSGNTGELFF.

Concerning this clonotype: One end of the junction varies from germline; a read error may be responsible. The V call is TRBV30, the J call TRBJ2-7, with D possibly matching TRBD1 (5 bases). The CDR3 runs 12 residues. The germline gives CDR1 GTSNPN, CDR2 SVGIG (reference sequence). CDR3 protein: CAWMGPLGMLNF. Written as DNA, the CDR3 is TGTGCCTGGATGGGGCCTTTAGGGATGCTGAACTTC.

This clonotype was found a few times. The rearrangement uses TRBV2 and TRBJ2-3, with D perhaps matching TRBD1 (6 bases). Germline V gene sequence: CDR1 SNHLY, CDR2 FYNNEI. The germline V and J ends were trimmed by 8 bases and 3 bases, with 12 bases remaining between them. This CDR3 has 13 residues. In nucleotides, the CDR3 is TGTGCCAGCGAAAGGGGGTTGACAGATACGCAGTATTTT. This encodes CASERGLTDTQYF.

The chain employs TRBV5-8 and TRBJ1-5; D gene uncertain. CDR3 length equals 16 residues. V shed 0 bases and J shed 0 bases, with 10 bases lying between them. Germline assignment: CDR1 SGHTS and CDR2 YDEGEE. CDR3 in DNA: TGTGCCAGCAGCTTGGTCGGCGGGATTAGCAATCAGCCCCAGCATTTT. Its protein product is CASSLVGGISNQPQHF.

This clonotype showed up many times. J is TRBJ2-1 and V is TRBV10-3; 10 bases align to TRBD2. Germline V gene sequence: CDR1 ENHRY, CDR2 SYGVKD. The trim removed 10 bases at V and 8 bases at J, leaving 17 bases unmatched. The CDR3 covers 16 residues. Here the CDR3 DNA reads TGTGCCACGCGCCAAAGGGGTCTAGCGGGAGCTGATGAGCAGTTCTTC. Its translation is CATRQRGLAGADEQFF.

The rearrangement joins TRBV5-1 to TRBJ2-3; D is possibly TRBD1 or TRBD2 (8 bases each). Per the germline V gene, CDR1 is SGHRS and CDR2 is YFSETQ. The germline V and J ends were trimmed by 7 bases and 8 bases, with 17 bases remaining between them. The CDR3 has 13 amino acids. DNA for the CDR3: TGCGCCAGCGGTCAGGGGGCGGGAGGTACGCAGTATTTT. It is translated as CASGQGAGGTQYF.

This clonotype was detected ten times or more. This sequence joins TRBV5-1 and TRBJ2-5; D is ambiguous. The length of the CDR3 is 16 residues. Germline CDR1 is SGHRS and CDR2 is YFSETQ. V dropped 0 bases and J dropped 1 base, with 13 bases sitting between them. DNA for the CDR3: TGCGCCAGCAGCTTGGATCTGGCCAGGCCCCAAGAGACCCAGTACTTC. It specifies CASSLDLARPQETQYF.

This rearrangement joins TRBV7-6 to TRBJ2-5; tentatively, D is TRBD2 (6 bases). The CDR3 loop spans 14 amino acids. Trimming took off 2 bases at V and 4 bases at J, with 11 bases between the two ends. The germline V gene has CDR1 SGHVS and CDR2 FNYEAQ. The CDR3 DNA reads as TGTGCCAGCAGCTTAATGCGGGGACTAGAGACCCAGTACTTC. Protein: CASSLMRGLETQYF.

This clonotype was counted a few times. The chain couples TRBV11-3 to TRBJ2-1; no clear D gene. Germline V gene data show CDR1 as SGHNT and CDR2 as YENEEA. The V end was cut by 1 base, the J end by 8 bases, with 9 bases between. The CDR3 length is 13 residues. The CDR3, as DNA: TGTGCCAGCAGCTTAGTCCCCGAGTATGAGCAGTTCTTC. Protein sequence: CASSLVPEYEQFF.

This clonotype has more than one count but fewer than ten. The chain has TRBV20-1 and TRBJ2-1; 7 nucleotides line up with TRBD2. The CDR3 spans 15 residues. Germline CDR1 and CDR2: DFQATT and SNEGSKA (reference sequence). Losses at the gene ends were 1 base for V and 0 bases for J; bases not matched to a gene: 3. The CDR3 coding sequence is TGCAGTGCTAGAGCCCAGCGGGGCTCCTACAATGAGCAGTTCTTC. Its translation is CSARAQRGSYNEQFF.

This chain connects TRBV7-9 to TRBJ2-3; D may be TRBD2 (6 bases). The V gene's germline CDR1 is SEHNR and CDR2 FQNEAQ (reference sequence). The CDR3 extends over 15 amino acids. Trimming cost V 5 bases and J 4 bases, with 16 bases left between them. For the CDR3, the DNA is TGTGCCAGCAGCCCCAAGACTAGACTAGCAGATACGCAGTATTTT. As protein: CASSPKTRLADTQYF.

About this clonotype itself: A junction boundary mismatches the germline segment, possibly from a read error. The gene calls are TRBV4-1 and TRBJ1-6; perhaps TRBD1 as D (5 bases). The CDR3 sequence is 15 residues long. CDR1 is MGHRA, CDR2 YSYEKL, per germline. CDR3 loop: CASSQEMRGFGPLYF. DNA for the CDR3: TGCGCCAGCAGCCAAGAGATGAGGGGCTTTGGACCCCTCTACTTT.

This clonotype was observed a handful of times. The rearrangement links TRBV7-2 to TRBJ2-7; 7 nucleotides agree with TRBD2. There are 17 residues in the CDR3. CDR1 and CDR2 from the germline V gene are SGHTA and FQGNSA. The V segment lost 6 bases and the J segment 3 bases; nucleotides outside the gene matches: 17. CDR3 sequence: CASSRLLGGGPIYEQYF. CDR3 in DNA: TGTGCCAGCAGTAGGTTGTTGGGGGGAGGGCCTATCTACGAGCAGTACTTC.

This chain joins TRBV20-1 and TRBJ2-3; D could derive from TRBD1 or TRBD2 (6 bases each). V lost 4 bases and J 2 bases, leaving 13 bases between the germline ends. CDR3 size: 14 residues. Germline V lookup: CDR1 DFQATT, CDR2 SNEGSKA (reference sequence). CDR3 amino acids: CSATPTGATDTQYF. In DNA form, the CDR3 reads TGCAGTGCTACCCCAACGGGGGCCACAGATACGCAGTATTTT.

This clonotype was recorded a few times. The rearrangement joins TRBV12-3 or TRBV12-4 to TRBJ2-2, with D possibly matching TRBD2 (6 bases). V shed 6 bases and J shed 5 bases, with 10 bases lying between them. The CDR3 totals 13 residues. CDR3 nucleotide sequence: TGTGCCAGCAGACGACTAGTTACCGGGGAGCTGTTTTTT. As protein: CASRRLVTGELFF.

The CDR3 coding sequence is TGTGCCAGCAGCTTAGATTTCACCAGCGCCCGAGAGACCCAGTACTTC. Translated: CASSLDFTSARETQYF. The chain is built from TRBV11-2 and TRBJ2-5, with D hard to call. Germline CDR1 SGHAT, CDR2 FQNNGV. The germline V and J ends were trimmed by 0 bases and 4 bases, with 15 bases remaining between them. CDR3 length equals 16 residues.

This clonotype was seen more than once but under ten times. The chain recombines TRBV7-2 with TRBJ2-7, with TRBD1 identical over 9 bases. J gave up 3 bases and V 5 bases, and 8 bases lay outside the gene matches. The CDR3 consists of 15 residues. From germline, CDR1 is SGHTA and CDR2 FQGNSA. This chain's CDR3 is CASSRQTGGNYEQYF. The CDR3 DNA is TGTGCCAGCAGCCGGCAGACAGGGGGAAACTACGAGCAGTACTTC.

This clonotype has ten or more counts. The CDR3 nucleotides read TGCGCCAGCAGCTTTGGATTCTCAAGCTCCTACAATGAGCAGTTCTTC. This encodes CASSFGFSSSYNEQFF. This chain uses TRBV5-1 with TRBJ2-1; D is unclear. The V end lost 2 bases, the J end lost 0 bases, and 12 bases lay between the germline ends. The CDR3 covers 16 residues. Germline CDR1 SGHRS, CDR2 YFSETQ.